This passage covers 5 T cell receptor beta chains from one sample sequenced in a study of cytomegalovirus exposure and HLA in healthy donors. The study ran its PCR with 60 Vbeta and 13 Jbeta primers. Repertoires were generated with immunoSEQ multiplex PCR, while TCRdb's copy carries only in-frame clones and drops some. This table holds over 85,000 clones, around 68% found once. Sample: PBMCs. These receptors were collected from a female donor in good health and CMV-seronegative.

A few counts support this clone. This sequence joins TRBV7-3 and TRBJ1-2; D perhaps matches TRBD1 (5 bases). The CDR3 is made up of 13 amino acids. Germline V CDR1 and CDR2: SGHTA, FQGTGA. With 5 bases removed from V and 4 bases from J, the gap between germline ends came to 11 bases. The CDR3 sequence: CASSPQGGYGYTF. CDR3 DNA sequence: TGTGCCAGCAGCCCGCAGGGTGGCTATGGCTACACCTTC.

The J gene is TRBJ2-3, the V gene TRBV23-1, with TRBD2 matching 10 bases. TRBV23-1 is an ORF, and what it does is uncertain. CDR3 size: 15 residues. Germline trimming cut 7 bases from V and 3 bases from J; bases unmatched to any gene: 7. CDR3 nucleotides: TGCGCCAGCATGGGACTAGCGAGATCAACAGATACGCAGTATTTT. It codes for CASMGLARSTDTQYF.

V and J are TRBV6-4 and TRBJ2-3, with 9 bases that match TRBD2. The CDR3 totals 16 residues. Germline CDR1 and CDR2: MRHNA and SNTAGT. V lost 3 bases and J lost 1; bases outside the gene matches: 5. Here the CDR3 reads CASSDLAGEGTDTQYF. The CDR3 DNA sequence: TGTGCCAGCAGTGATTTAGCGGGAGAGGGCACAGATACGCAGTATTTT.

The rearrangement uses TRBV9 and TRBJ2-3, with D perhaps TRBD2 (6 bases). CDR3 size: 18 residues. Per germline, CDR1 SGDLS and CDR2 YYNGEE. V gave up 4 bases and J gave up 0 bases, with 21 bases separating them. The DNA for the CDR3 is TGTGCCAGCAGCCCCCATGCGGGATCTATAACTAGCACAGATACGCAGTATTTT. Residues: CASSPHAGSITSTDTQYF.

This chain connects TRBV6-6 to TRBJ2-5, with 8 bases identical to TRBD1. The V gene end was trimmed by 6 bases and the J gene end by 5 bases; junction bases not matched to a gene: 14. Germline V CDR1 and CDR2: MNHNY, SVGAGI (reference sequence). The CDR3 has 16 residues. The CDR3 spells CASSSEPQGARETQYF. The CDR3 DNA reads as TGTGCCAGCAGCTCGGAGCCCCAGGGGGCGCGGGAGACCCAGTACTTC.